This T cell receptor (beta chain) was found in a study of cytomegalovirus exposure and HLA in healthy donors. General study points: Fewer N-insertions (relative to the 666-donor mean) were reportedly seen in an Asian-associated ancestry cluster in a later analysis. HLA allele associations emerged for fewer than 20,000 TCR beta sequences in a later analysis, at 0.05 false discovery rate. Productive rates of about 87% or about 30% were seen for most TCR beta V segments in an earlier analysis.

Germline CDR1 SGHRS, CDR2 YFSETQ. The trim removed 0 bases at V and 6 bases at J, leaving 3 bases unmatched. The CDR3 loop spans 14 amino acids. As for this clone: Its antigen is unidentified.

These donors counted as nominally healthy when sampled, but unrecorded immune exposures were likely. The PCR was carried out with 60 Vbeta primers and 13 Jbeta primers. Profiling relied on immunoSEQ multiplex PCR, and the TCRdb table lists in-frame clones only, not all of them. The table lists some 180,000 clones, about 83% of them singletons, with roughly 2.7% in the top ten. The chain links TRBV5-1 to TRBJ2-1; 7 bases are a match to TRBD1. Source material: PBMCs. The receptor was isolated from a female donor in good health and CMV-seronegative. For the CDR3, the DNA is TGCGCCAGCAGCTTGGCTGGACAGGTCAATGAGCAGTTCTTC. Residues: CASSLAGQVNEQFF.